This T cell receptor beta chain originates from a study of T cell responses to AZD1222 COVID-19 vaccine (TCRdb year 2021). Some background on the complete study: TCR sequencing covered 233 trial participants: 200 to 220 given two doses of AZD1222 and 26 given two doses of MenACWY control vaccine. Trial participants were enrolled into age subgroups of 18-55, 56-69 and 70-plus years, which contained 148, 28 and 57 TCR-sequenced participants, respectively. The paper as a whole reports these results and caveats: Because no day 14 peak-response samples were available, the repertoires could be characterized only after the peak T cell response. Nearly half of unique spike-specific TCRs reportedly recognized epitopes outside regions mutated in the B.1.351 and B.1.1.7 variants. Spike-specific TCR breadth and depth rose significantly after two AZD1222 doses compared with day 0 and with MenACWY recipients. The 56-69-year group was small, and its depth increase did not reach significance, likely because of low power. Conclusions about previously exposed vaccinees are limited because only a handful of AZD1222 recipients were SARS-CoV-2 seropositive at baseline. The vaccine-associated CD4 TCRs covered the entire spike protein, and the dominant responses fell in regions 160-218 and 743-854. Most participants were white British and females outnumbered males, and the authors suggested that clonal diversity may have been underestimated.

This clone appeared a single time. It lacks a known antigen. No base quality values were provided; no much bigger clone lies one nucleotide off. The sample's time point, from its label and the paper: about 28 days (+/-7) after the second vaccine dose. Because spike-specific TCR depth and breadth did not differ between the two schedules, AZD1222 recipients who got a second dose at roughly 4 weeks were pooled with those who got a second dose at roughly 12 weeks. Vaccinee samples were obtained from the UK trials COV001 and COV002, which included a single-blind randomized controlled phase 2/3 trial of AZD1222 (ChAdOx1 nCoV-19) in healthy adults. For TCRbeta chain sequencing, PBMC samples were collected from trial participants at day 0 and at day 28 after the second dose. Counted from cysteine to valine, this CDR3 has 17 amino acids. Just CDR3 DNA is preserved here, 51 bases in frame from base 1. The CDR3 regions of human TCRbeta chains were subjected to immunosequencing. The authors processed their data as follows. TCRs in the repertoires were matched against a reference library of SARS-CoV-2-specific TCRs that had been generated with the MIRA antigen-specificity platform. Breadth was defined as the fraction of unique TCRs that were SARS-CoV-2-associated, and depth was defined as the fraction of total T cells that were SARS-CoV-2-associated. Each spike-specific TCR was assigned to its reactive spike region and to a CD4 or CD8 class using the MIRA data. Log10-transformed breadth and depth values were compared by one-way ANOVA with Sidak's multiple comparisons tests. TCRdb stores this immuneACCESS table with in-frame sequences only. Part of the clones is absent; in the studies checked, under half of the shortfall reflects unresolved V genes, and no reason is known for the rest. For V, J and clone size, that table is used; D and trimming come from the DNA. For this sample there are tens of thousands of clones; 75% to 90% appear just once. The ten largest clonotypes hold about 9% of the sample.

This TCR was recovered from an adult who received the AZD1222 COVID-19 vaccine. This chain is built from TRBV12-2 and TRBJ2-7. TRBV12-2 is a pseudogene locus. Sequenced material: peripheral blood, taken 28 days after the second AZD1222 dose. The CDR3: CASRLARHGGRGYEQYV. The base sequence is TGTGCAAGTCGCTTAGCACGACATGGGGGTAGAGGCTACGAGCAGTACGTC.